What follows are 31 T cell receptor beta chains derived from one specimen sequenced in a study of graft-versus-host responses after intestinal transplantation. The table came from immunoSEQ multiplex PCR; TCRdb's copy has only in-frame clones and leaves some out. The repertoire holds about 91,000 clones, with less than 95% as singletons. These receptors are not linked to any known antigen. Specimen: unstimulated CD4+ T cells sorted from spleen or lymph node cells, collected before transplant. The receptors were sampled from a human donor who was the organ donor for an intestinal transplant.

The DNA for the CDR3 is TGTGCCATCAGCTCGACTAGCGGGGACACAGATACGCAGTATTTT. Protein product: CAISSTSGDTDTQYF. This chain connects TRBV10-3 to TRBJ2-3; 11 positions agree with TRBD2. The CDR3 has 15 residues. Germline lookup yields CDR1 ENHRY and CDR2 SYGVKD. Trimming took 6 bases from V and 2 from J; bases not matched to a gene: 4.

This chain uses TRBV5-5 with TRBJ1-1; D perhaps matches TRBD1 (5 bases). CDR3 size: 14 residues. Germline CDR1 SGHKS, CDR2 YYEKEE (reference sequence). The germline V and J ends were trimmed by 4 bases and 1 base, with 11 bases remaining between them. The CDR3 region has the DNA TGTGCCAGCAGCCTGGGGCAGAAGAACACTGAAGCTTTCTTT. It translates to CASSLGQKNTEAFF.

This chain joins TRBV19 and TRBJ1-1; maybe TRBD1 (6 bases). CDR3 size: 15 residues. In germline, CDR1 is LNHDA, CDR2 SQIVND (reference sequence). V lost 3 bases, J lost 5 bases, and 16 bases lay in between. The CDR3 loop is CASSMSGGVRTEAFF. The CDR3 DNA follows: TGTGCCAGTAGTATGAGCGGGGGCGTAAGGACTGAAGCTTTCTTT. The whole variable domain, filled in from reference TRBV19 and TRBJ1-1, reads DGGITQSPKYLFRKEGQNVTLSCEQNLNHDAMYWYRQDPGQGLRLIYYSQIVNDFQKGDIAEGYSVSREKKESFPLTVTSAQKNPTAFYLCASSMSGGVRTEAFFGQGTRLTVV.

V is TRBV5-8 and J is TRBJ1-1, with D maybe TRBD1 (5 bases). The CDR3 is 14 amino acids. The germline gives CDR1 SGHTS, CDR2 YDEGEE. V was clipped by 0 bases and J by 7 bases, with 13 bases between them. The CDR3 here is CASSLAMGPREAFF. The CDR3 region has the DNA TGTGCCAGCAGCTTGGCTATGGGGCCCCGTGAAGCTTTCTTT.

This clone was seen only a few times. The gene calls are TRBV28 and TRBJ1-3; D may be TRBD1 (5 bases). The CDR3 has 15 amino acids. The germline V and J ends were trimmed by 2 bases and 9 bases, with 17 bases remaining between them. Germline lookup yields CDR1 MDHEN and CDR2 SYDVKM. The CDR3 region has the DNA TGTGCCAGCAGTTTAGATCGGGGCCCCGGGAGCACCATATATTTT. This encodes CASSLDRGPGSTIYF.

The gene calls are TRBV5-6 and TRBJ1-1; D might be TRBD1 (6 bases). Trimming removed 3 bases at V and 1 base at J, with 13 bases between. The CDR3 length is 15 residues. Germline V CDR1 and CDR2: SGHDT, YYEEEE. The CDR3 bases are TGTGCCAGCAGCTATACAGGGATCAAGAACACTGAAGCTTTCTTT. As protein: CASSYTGIKNTEAFF.

The V call is TRBV9, the J call TRBJ2-3; perhaps TRBD2 as D (6 bases). Germline V lookup: CDR1 SGDLS, CDR2 YYNGEE. The CDR3 spans 14 residues. V was trimmed by 4 bases and J by 0 bases, leaving 9 bases between them. The CDR3 here is CASSPGRSTDTQYF. The CDR3 DNA reads as TGTGCCAGCAGCCCAGGGAGGAGCACAGATACGCAGTATTTT. Drawing the rest from reference TRBV9 and TRBJ2-3, the complete variable domain is DSGVTQTPKHLITATGQRVTLRCSPRSGDLSVYWYQQSLDQGLQFLIQYYNGEERAKGNILERFSAQQFPDLHSELNLSSLELGDSALYFCASSPGRSTDTQYFGPGTRLTVL.

The chain employs TRBV6-1 and TRBJ1-5; TRBD1 might be the D (5 bases). CDR1 MNHNS and CDR2 SASEGT come from the germline V gene. This CDR3 is built from 14 residues. V gave up 3 bases and J gave up 7 bases, with 13 bases separating them. The CDR3 protein is CASSDRQNFQPQHF. As DNA, the CDR3 is TGTGCCAGCAGTGACCGACAGAACTTCCAGCCCCAGCATTTT.

This clone came up once. The chain recombines TRBV5-3 with TRBJ2-7, with 11 bases identical to TRBD1. TRBV5-3 is known as an ORF, though its function is uncertain. CDR3 size: 15 residues. J gave up 2 bases and V 5 bases, and 6 bases lay outside the gene matches. The CDR3 sequence is CARSSPGQGAYEQYF. In DNA form, the CDR3 reads TGTGCCAGAAGTTCACCGGGACAGGGGGCCTACGAGCAGTACTTC.

The chain has TRBV18 and TRBJ2-3, with TRBD2 matching 10 bases. The junction had 3 bases not matched to a gene; V was cut back by 3 bases and J by 3 bases. The CDR3 totals 15 residues. Germline CDR1 is KGHSH and CDR2 is LQKENI. The CDR3 protein is CASSPLAGATDTQYF. Written as DNA, the CDR3 is TGTGCCAGCTCACCCCTAGCGGGAGCGACAGATACGCAGTATTTT. The full variable domain, its missing parts supplied by reference TRBV18 and TRBJ2-3, is NAGVMQNPRHLVRRRGQEARLRCSPMKGHSHVYWYRQLPEEGLKFMVYLQKENIIDESGMPKERFSAEFPKEGPSILRIQQVVRGDSAAYFCASSPLAGATDTQYFGPGTRLTVL.

About this clone: This CDR3 is also generated by other DNA sequences in the sample. The CDR3, as DNA: TGCAGCGTTGTTCGGGGACTGGCGGGATCCACCGGGGAGCTGTTTTTT. It is translated as CSVVRGLAGSTGELFF. The chain combines TRBV29-1 with TRBJ2-2; possibly TRBD2 for D (6 bases). This CDR3 has 16 amino acids. CDR1 is SQVTM, CDR2 ANQGSEA, per germline. The ends were cut back, 4 bases at V and 4 bases at J, with 19 bases in the middle.

The rearrangement joins TRBV5-1 to TRBJ1-2, with unresolved D. Germline CDR1 reads SGHRS; CDR2 reads YFSETQ. The CDR3 contains 16 residues. V dropped 5 bases and J dropped 6 bases, with 23 bases sitting between them. CDR3 in amino acids: CASRLGYRGAWDGYTF. DNA of the CDR3: TGCGCCAGCAGACTAGGGTATCGGGGTGCTTGGGATGGCTACACCTTC.

The CDR3 region is CASSLSSGGGGQPQHF. The DNA of the CDR3 is TGTGCCAGCAGCTTGAGTTCGGGCGGGGGAGGTCAGCCCCAGCATTTT. This chain uses TRBV5-6 with TRBJ1-5; a weak D match, TRBD1 (5 bases). The CDR3 length is 16 residues. Germline V CDR1 and CDR2: SGHDT, YYEEEE. V lost 1 base and J 6 bases, leaving 17 bases between the germline ends.

This chain connects TRBV6-5 to TRBJ1-3, with D unclear. The CDR3 runs to 11 residues. V was shortened by 7 bases and J by 8 bases, with 9 bases between the two germline ends. Looked up from germline, CDR1 is MNHEY and CDR2 is SVGAGI. The CDR3 here is CASTGIYTIYF. CDR3 coding DNA: TGTGCCAGCACGGGAATCTACACCATATATTTT.

The gene calls are TRBV4-1 and TRBJ2-1; 11 bases fit TRBD2. The length of the CDR3 is 16 residues. Germline CDR1 and CDR2: MGHRA and YSYEKL. The J segment lost 2 bases and the V segment lost 2 bases, leaving 2 bases of the junction unmatched. The CDR3 region has the DNA TGCGCCAGCAGCCAATTTAGCGGGGGGGCCTACAATGAGCAGTTCTTC. Translated: CASSQFSGGAYNEQFF.

The chain's CDR3 is CASSPGGPNYGYTF. CDR3 bases: TGTGCCAGCAGCCCAGGGGGTCCTAACTATGGCTACACCTTC. This chain links TRBV6-5 with TRBJ1-2; 7 bases line up with TRBD1. Germline V gene sequence: CDR1 MNHEY, CDR2 SVGAGI. With 6 bases clipped from V and 0 bases from J, the junction kept 4 bases outside the gene matches. This CDR3 comprises 14 residues.

The rearrangement uses TRBV6-1 and TRBJ2-3; D might be TRBD2 (6 bases). Trimming shortened V by 4 bases and J by 5 bases, and 10 bases separated the two germline ends. The CDR3 length is 13 residues. Germline V gene sequence: CDR1 MNHNS, CDR2 SASEGT. The CDR3 loop reads CASSALGGDTQYF. CDR3 sequence (DNA): TGTGCCAGCAGTGCTTTGGGGGGAGATACGCAGTATTTT.

This chain connects TRBV5-1 to TRBJ2-3; 8 bases align to TRBD2. Germline V gene lookup returns CDR1 SGHRS and CDR2 YFSETQ. V lost 0 bases to trimming and J lost 5 bases; unmatched junction nucleotides: 11. This CDR3 has 17 amino acids. The CDR3 sequence is CASSLVSGGAKGDTQYF. The CDR3 DNA reads TGCGCCAGCAGCTTGGTTTCGGGGGGGGCCAAGGGAGATACGCAGTATTTT.

This clone was observed once. The rearrangement uses TRBV11-2 and TRBJ1-1, with 8 bases lining up with TRBD1. The CDR3 consists of 14 residues. Germline CDR1 SGHAT, CDR2 FQNNGV. The trim removed 5 bases at V and 3 bases at J, leaving 5 bases unmatched. The CDR3 sequence: CASSAGQGDTEAFF. The CDR3 DNA sequence: TGTGCCAGCAGCGCCGGACAGGGAGACACTGAAGCTTTCTTT.

The chain employs TRBV27 and TRBJ1-5; D gene uncertain. The CDR3 is 14 amino acids. Trimming took off 5 bases at V and 2 bases at J, with 10 bases between the two ends. Germline lookup yields CDR1 MNHEY and CDR2 SMNVEV (reference sequence). The CDR3 DNA reads TGTGCCAGCAGTCTCCGCCCGGGCAATCAGCCCCAGCATTTT. Protein product: CASSLRPGNQPQHF.

This chain links TRBV18 with TRBJ1-4; a weak D match, TRBD1 (6 bases). Trimming cost V 3 bases and J 8 bases, with 19 bases left between them. The CDR3 runs 16 residues. Germline assignment: CDR1 KGHSH and CDR2 LQKENI. The chain's CDR3 is CASSPLAGAGSEKLFF. CDR3 bases: TGTGCCAGCTCACCGCTCGCGGGGGCCGGTAGCGAAAAACTGTTTTTT.

This clone has a handful of counts. The rearrangement links TRBV4-1 to TRBJ1-2, with D perhaps TRBD1 (6 bases). The CDR3 covers 14 residues. V shed 1 base and J shed 6 bases, with 12 bases lying between them. The germline V gene has CDR1 MGHRA and CDR2 YSYEKL. CDR3 nucleotides: TGCGCCAGCAGCCAAGTCTGGCAGGGGAATGGCTACACCTTC. Encoded protein: CASSQVWQGNGYTF.

V gene TRBV4-1 combines with J gene TRBJ1-1; tentative D call: TRBD1 (6 bases). Germline CDR1 MGHRA, CDR2 YSYEKL. The V end was cut by 5 bases, the J end by 0 bases, with 13 bases between. The CDR3 totals 15 residues. DNA of the CDR3: TGCGCCAGCAGCGACCGACAGGATCTGAACACTGAAGCTTTCTTT. Amino acid sequence: CASSDRQDLNTEAFF.

Worth noting for this clone: A read error may produce the germline difference seen at one junction end. This CDR3 reads CSVGVGQPDSGF. In nucleotides, the CDR3 is TGCAGCGTTGGGGTTGGACAACCCGATTCCGGCTTC. The chain carries TRBV29-1 and TRBJ1-2, with D tentatively TRBD1 (5 bases). The CDR3 has 12 residues. Looked up from germline, CDR1 is SQVTM and CDR2 is ANQGSEA.

V is TRBV2 and J is TRBJ1-5; possibly TRBD1 for D (5 bases). CDR1 is SNHLY, CDR2 FYNNEI, per germline. The V end was cut by 8 bases, the J end by 4 bases, with 9 bases between. The length of the CDR3 is 12 residues. The CDR3 loop is CASGAGNQPQHF. Written as DNA, the CDR3 is TGTGCCAGCGGGGCAGGGAATCAGCCCCAGCATTTT. Full variable domain (missing parts from reference TRBV2 and TRBJ1-5): EPEVTQTPSHQVTQMGQEVILRCVPISNHLYFYWYRQILGQKVEFLVSFYNNEISEKSEIFDDQFSVERPDGSNFTLKIRSTKLEDSAMYFCASGAGNQPQHFGDGTRLSIL.

The V call is TRBV29-1, the J call TRBJ2-7, with a possible D match to TRBD1 (5 bases). This CDR3 region has 14 residues. V dropped 4 bases and J dropped 3 bases, with 16 bases sitting between them. CDR1 SQVTM and CDR2 ANQGSEA come from the germline V gene. The CDR3 reads CSVVIGLQGYEQYF. In nucleotides, the CDR3 is TGCAGCGTTGTTATCGGTCTTCAGGGCTACGAGCAGTACTTC.

This sequence joins TRBV5-6 and TRBJ1-6; tentative D call: TRBD1 (6 bases). The CDR3 is 17 residues long. Trimming cost V 4 bases and J 7 bases, with 21 bases left between them. Germline CDR1 and CDR2: SGHDT and YYEEEE. Written as DNA, the CDR3 is TGTGCCAGCAGCGGGGCCGGGACATCTCTTATGAATTCACCCCTCCACTTT. Translated, it gives CASSGAGTSLMNSPLHF.

The chain links TRBV11-3 to TRBJ2-7; 7 positions match TRBD2. This CDR3 is 15 amino acids long. The junction had 9 bases not matched to a gene; V was cut back by 5 bases and J by 2 bases. From germline, CDR1 is SGHNT and CDR2 YENEEA. This CDR3 reads CASSAGGRGTYEQYF. CDR3 bases: TGTGCCAGCAGCGCCGGCGGGAGAGGAACCTACGAGCAGTACTTC.

A word on this clone: An end of the junction differs from the germline gene, which may be a read error. The same CDR3 also results from other DNA sequences found in this sample. V usage is TRBV7-2 and J usage is TRBJ2-3; 7 positions match TRBD2. Germline CDR1 reads SGHTA; CDR2 reads FQGNSA. The CDR3 is 18 amino acids. The CDR3 sequence is CASSLVKGAGVSTDTQYF. CDR3 bases: TGTGCCAGCAGCTTAGTCAAGGGCGCGGGAGTAAGCACAGACACGCAGTATTTT.

The chain employs TRBV6-6 and TRBJ2-3; D unresolved. The germline V and J ends were trimmed by 4 bases and 7 bases, with 6 bases remaining between them. Germline CDR1 reads MNHNY; CDR2 reads SVGAGI (reference sequence). The CDR3 is 11 residues long. CDR3 nucleotide sequence: TGTGCCAGCAGTTCCGAGTATACGCAGTATTTT. Amino acids: CASSSEYTQYF.

In this sample, this clone turned up a few times. This chain uses TRBV28 with TRBJ2-7, with TRBD1 matching over 9 bases. The CDR3 totals 15 residues. Germline V gene sequence: CDR1 MDHEN, CDR2 SYDVKM. V lost 5 bases and J lost 4; bases outside the gene matches: 9. As DNA, the CDR3 is TGTGCCAGCAGTACGCCCGGGACAGGGAATTACGAGCAGTACTTC. Residues: CASSTPGTGNYEQYF.